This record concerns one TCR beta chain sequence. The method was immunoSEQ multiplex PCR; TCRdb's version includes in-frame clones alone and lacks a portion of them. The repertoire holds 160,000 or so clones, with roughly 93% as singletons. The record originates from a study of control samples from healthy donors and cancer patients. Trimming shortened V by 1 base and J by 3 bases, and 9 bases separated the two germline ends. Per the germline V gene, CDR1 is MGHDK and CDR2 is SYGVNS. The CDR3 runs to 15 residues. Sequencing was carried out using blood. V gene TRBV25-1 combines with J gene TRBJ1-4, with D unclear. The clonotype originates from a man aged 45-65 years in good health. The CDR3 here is CASSELDSSNEKLFF. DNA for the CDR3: TGTGCCAGCAGTGAATTGGATAGCTCTAATGAAAAACTGTTTTTT. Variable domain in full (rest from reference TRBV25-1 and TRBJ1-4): EADIYQTPRYLVIGTGKKITLECSQTMGHDKMYWYQQDPGMELHLIHYSYGVNSTEKGDLSSESTVSRIRTEHFPLTLESARPSHTSQYLCASSELDSSNEKLFFGSGTQLSVL.